These T cell receptor beta chains were read from a single sample in a study of a mutant IDH1 vaccine in newly diagnosed glioma. Only in-frame clones appear in the TCRdb table, and some are missing; sequencing was by immunoSEQ multiplex PCR. The repertoire holds some 42,000 clones, with 65% to 90% as singletons. Their specific antigens are unknown. Sequencing was performed on PBMCs, taken from a glioma patient whose treatment included an IDH1 peptide vaccine. The source of these receptors is a woman in her forties or fifties with glioma. Both conserved end residues are part of each CDR3. Fields, in order: V gene, clone size, D gene, J gene, CDR3 protein, CDR3 DNA. A D gene is named only where the DNA matches it firmly. For some rows the clone size is stated as once, few or many, or as a class when expanded; others skip it.

V: TRBV6-5; size: once; D: .; J: TRBJ2-7; CDR3: CASSPGAGAVYGQYF; DNA: TGTGCCAGCAGCCCCGGGGCAGGTGCCGTCTACGGGCAGTACTTC
V: TRBV5-1; size: .; D: TRBD1; J: TRBJ2-5; CDR3: CASSSETGGHVGETQYF; DNA: TGCGCCAGCAGCAGCGAGACAGGGGGCCACGTGGGGGAGACCCAGTACTTC
V: TRBV5-1; size: once; D: .; J: TRBJ2-3; CDR3: CASSRPRTDTQYF; DNA: TGCGCCAGCAGCCGCCCCCGCACAGATACGCAGTATTTT
V: TRBV6-5; size: .; D: TRBD2; J: TRBJ2-2; CDR3: CASSYAGGTGELFF; DNA: TGTGCCAGCAGTTACGCGGGGGGCACCGGGGAGCTGTTTTTT
V: TRBV4-2; size: .; D: TRBD2; J: TRBJ2-5; CDR3: CASSQDLNLAGRGETQYF; DNA: TGTGCCAGCAGCCAAGATCTGAACCTAGCGGGGCGTGGGGAGACCCAGTACTTC
V: TRBV14; size: .; D: .; J: TRBJ1-4; CDR3: CASRRLTDEKLFF; DNA: TGTGCCAGCAGACGGTTAACGGATGAAAAACTGTTTTTT
V: TRBV5-6; size: .; D: .; J: TRBJ2-5; CDR3: CASSSRDGHQETQYF; DNA: TGTGCCAGCAGCTCCCGGGACGGACACCAAGAGACCCAGTACTTC
V: TRBV30; size: .; D: TRBD2; J: TRBJ2-5; CDR3: CAWSVRGGAGETQYF; DNA: TGTGCCTGGAGTGTACGGGGGGGGGCAGGAGAGACCCAGTACTTC
V: TRBV7-2; size: .; D: .; J: TRBJ2-2; CDR3: CASSSDTGELFF; DNA: TGTGCCAGCAGCTCGGACACCGGGGAGCTGTTTTTT
V: TRBV11-2; size: .; D: .; J: TRBJ1-2; CDR3: CASSLAGNGYTF; DNA: TGTGCCAGCAGCTTAGCAGGGAATGGCTACACCTTC
V: TRBV9; size: few; D: .; J: TRBJ1-1; CDR3: CASSSVGEGVRDTEAFF; DNA: TGTGCCAGCAGCTCGGTGGGGGAAGGAGTTCGGGACACTGAAGCTTTCTTT
V: TRBV6-1; size: .; D: .; J: TRBJ2-7; CDR3: CASSGQGLAFSEQYF; DNA: TGTGCCAGCAGTGGGCAAGGGCTAGCGTTTAGCGAGCAGTACTTC
V: TRBV11-3; size: .; D: .; J: TRBJ2-1; CDR3: CASSLGGINEQFF; DNA: TGTGCCAGCAGCTTAGGGGGGATAAATGAGCAGTTCTTC
V: TRBV6-1; size: few; D: .; J: TRBJ1-3; CDR3: CASSEQVGNTIYF; DNA: TGTGCCAGCAGTGAACAGGTCGGAAACACCATATATTTT
V: TRBV5-4; size: .; D: .; J: TRBJ1-2; CDR3: CASSQNAAGKGYGYTF; DNA: TGTGCCAGCAGCCAGAACGCGGCAGGGAAGGGTTATGGCTACACCTTC
V: TRBV2; size: .; D: .; J: TRBJ1-2; CDR3: CASSERPESTF; DNA: TGTGCCAGCAGTGAACGACCGGAATCGACCTTC
V: TRBV5-8; size: .; D: .; J: TRBJ2-1; CDR3: CASSTGIIRLDEQFF; DNA: TGTGCCAGCAGCACAGGGATCATTCGGCTCGATGAGCAGTTCTTC
V: TRBV6-6; size: .; D: TRBD1; J: TRBJ1-5; CDR3: CASSYSRDRGYQPQHF; DNA: TGTGCCAGCAGTTACTCCCGGGACAGGGGATACCAGCCCCAGCATTTT
V: TRBV7-2; size: .; D: .; J: TRBJ1-5; CDR3: CASSLVRESNQPQHF; DNA: TGTGCCAGCAGCTTAGTCCGAGAATCAAATCAGCCCCAGCATTTT
V: TRBV29-1; size: .; D: .; J: TRBJ2-2; CDR3: CSVVLGNGELFF; DNA: TGCAGCGTTGTATTAGGGAACGGGGAGCTGTTTTTT
V: TRBV6-6; size: once; D: .; J: TRBJ1-1; CDR3: CASRQLLGTRNTEAFF; DNA: TGTGCCAGCAGGCAATTGCTCGGGACAAGAAACACTGAAGCTTTCTTT
V: TRBV4-1; size: .; D: .; J: TRBJ1-1; CDR3: CASSQDKGVNTEAFF; DNA: TGCGCCAGCAGCCAAGATAAGGGGGTGAACACTGAAGCTTTCTTT
V: TRBV6-5; size: .; D: .; J: TRBJ1-2; CDR3: CASSRYRANGYTF; DNA: TGTGCCAGCAGCCGGTACAGGGCGAATGGCTACACCTTC
V: TRBV6-5; size: few; D: .; J: TRBJ1-1; CDR3: CASSYSWSNTEAFF; DNA: TGTGCCAGCAGTTACTCTTGGAGCAACACTGAAGCTTTCTTT
V: TRBV19; size: .; D: TRBD2; J: TRBJ2-7; CDR3: CASSISIGAGVYEQYF; DNA: TGTGCCAGTAGTATATCCATCGGGGCGGGAGTTTACGAGCAGTACTTC
V: TRBV4-1; size: .; D: .; J: TRBJ1-2; CDR3: CASSQDHRRVDYGYTF; DNA: TGCGCCAGCAGCCAAGATCATCGCAGGGTAGACTATGGCTACACCTTC
V: TRBV5-1; size: .; D: TRBD1; J: TRBJ1-5; CDR3: CASSVGQGVSSNQPQHF; DNA: TGCGCCAGCAGCGTGGGACAGGGGGTTTCTAGCAATCAGCCCCAGCATTTT
V: TRBV11-3; size: .; D: TRBD2; J: TRBJ2-5; CDR3: CASSPEAGRGETQYF; DNA: TGTGCCAGCAGCCCAGAAGCGGGAAGAGGAGAGACCCAGTACTTC
V: TRBV25-1; size: medium-sized; D: .; J: TRBJ2-5; CDR3: CASSEDLRQETQYF; DNA: TGTGCCAGCAGTGAGGATCTAAGGCAAGAGACCCAGTACTTC
V: TRBV27; size: few; D: .; J: TRBJ1-6; CDR3: CASSLRRVDNPNSPLHF; DNA: TGTGCCAGCAGTTTAAGAAGGGTGGACAATCCCAATTCACCCCTCCACTTT
V: TRBV7-2; size: .; D: .; J: TRBJ2-3; CDR3: CASSLSSAGADTQYF; DNA: TGTGCCAGCAGCTTATCATCGGCGGGCGCAGATACGCAGTATTTT
V: TRBV5-4; size: .; D: TRBD2; J: TRBJ2-3; CDR3: CASSLVSGGTDTQYF; DNA: TGTGCCAGCAGCTTGGTTAGCGGGGGCACAGATACGCAGTATTTT
V: TRBV6-6; size: .; D: .; J: TRBJ2-7; CDR3: CASSYLTGRGEQYF; DNA: TGTGCCAGCAGTTACTTGACAGGCAGGGGCGAGCAGTACTTC
V: TRBV5-1; size: .; D: .; J: TRBJ1-1; CDR3: CASSLEQNTEAFF; DNA: TGCGCCAGCAGCTTGGAGCAAAACACTGAAGCTTTCTTT
V: TRBV7-9; size: once; D: .; J: TRBJ1-2; CDR3: CASSLASYNYGYTF; DNA: TGTGCCAGCAGCTTAGCCAGCTACAACTATGGCTACACCTTC
V: TRBV19; size: .; D: .; J: TRBJ1-1; CDR3: CASTLGLGWNTEAFF; DNA: TGTGCCAGTACGCTGGGTCTGGGTTGGAACACTGAAGCTTTCTTT
V: TRBV7-9; size: .; D: .; J: TRBJ1-1; CDR3: CASSFLWGGSGTEAFF; DNA: TGTGCCAGCAGCTTCCTGTGGGGCGGGTCGGGCACTGAAGCTTTCTTT
V: TRBV9; size: .; D: .; J: TRBJ2-5; CDR3: CASSRVRTGTQYF; DNA: TGTGCCAGCAGCCGGGTCCGCACTGGGACCCAGTACTTC
V: TRBV7-8; size: .; D: .; J: TRBJ1-6; CDR3: CASSLDDSNNSPLHF; DNA: TGTGCCAGCAGCTTAGACGACAGCAATAATTCACCCCTCCACTTT
V: TRBV9; size: .; D: .; J: TRBJ1-1; CDR3: CASSEPPWAGALNTEAFF; DNA: TGTGCCAGCAGCGAGCCCCCCTGGGCAGGGGCACTGAACACTGAAGCTTTCTTT
V: TRBV5-4; size: .; D: TRBD2; J: TRBJ2-7; CDR3: CASSPPGGRSSYEQYF; DNA: TGTGCCAGCAGCCCCCCGGGGGGGAGGAGCTCCTACGAGCAGTACTTC
V: TRBV7-2; size: .; D: .; J: TRBJ1-3; CDR3: CASSPGSFGDTIYF; DNA: TGTGCCAGCAGCCCAGGTAGTTTTGGAGACACCATATATTTT
V: TRBV6-5; size: .; D: .; J: TRBJ2-6; CDR3: CASSSDSGANVLTF; DNA: TGTGCCAGCAGCTCGGACTCTGGGGCCAACGTCCTGACTTTC
V: TRBV6-5; size: few; D: .; J: TRBJ1-6; CDR3: CASTVRGYNSPLHF; DNA: TGTGCCAGCACGGTGCGGGGGTATAATTCACCCCTCCACTTT
V: TRBV5-1; size: .; D: .; J: TRBJ2-1; CDR3: CASSLGGENEQFF; DNA: TGCGCCAGCAGCTTGGGTGGGGAAAATGAGCAGTTCTTC
V: TRBV6-6; size: .; D: TRBD1; J: TRBJ2-1; CDR3: CASSPTGGSYNEQFF; DNA: TGTGCCAGCAGTCCGACAGGGGGCTCCTACAATGAGCAGTTCTTC
V: TRBV27; size: .; D: .; J: TRBJ2-7; CDR3: CASGGTYEQYF; DNA: TGTGCCAGCGGGGGAACCTACGAGCAGTACTTC
V: TRBV7-9; size: .; D: .; J: TRBJ2-5; CDR3: CASSLTRRETQYF; DNA: TGTGCCAGCAGCCTAACTCGGCGAGAGACCCAGTACTTC
V: TRBV18; size: .; D: .; J: TRBJ1-2; CDR3: CASSLWAENYGYTF; DNA: TGTGCCAGCTCACTCTGGGCGGAGAACTATGGCTACACCTTC
V: TRBV27; size: .; D: TRBD1; J: TRBJ1-1; CDR3: CASSTDRGRIGNEAFF; DNA: TGTGCCAGCAGTACCGACAGGGGGCGGATTGGGAATGAAGCTTTCTTT
V: TRBV29-1; size: .; D: TRBD1; J: TRBJ1-1; CDR3: CSVAKPGQGTEAFF; DNA: TGCAGCGTTGCTAAACCGGGACAGGGAACTGAAGCTTTCTTT